The clone carrying this T cell receptor (beta chain) appeared many times. Its target is not known. The V and J ends lost 5 bases and 2 bases respectively, with 13 bases between them. The CDR3 covers 14 residues. Per germline, CDR1 MNHEY and CDR2 SMNVEV (reference sequence). Regions amplified from RNA transcripts were the TCR beta CDR3 regions. The HTBI primer set drove a first-round RT-PCR of the TCR CDR3. TCRdb used MiXCR to reprocess the multiplex PCR reads, holding one entry per CDR3 protein. This sample yields about 400,000 distinct CDR3 sequences, of which 14% to 15% are seen a single time; approximately 30% belongs to the top ten. The data stem from a study of T cells in Graves' hyperthyroidism and ophthalmopathy. The study, taken as a whole, reports: Most thyroid clonotypes with frequency above 0.001 were detected in blood.

What was sequenced was blood. The chain is built from TRBV27 and TRBJ2-7; no clear D gene. This clonotype was sampled from a woman aged 25 to 39 with Graves' hyperthyroidism. The CDR3 spells CASSPPGPAYEQYF. The DNA of the CDR3 is TGTGCCAGCAGTCCCCCTGGACCAGCCTACGAGCAGTACTTC.